This T cell receptor (beta chain) stems from a study of cytomegalovirus exposure and HLA in healthy donors. The germline V gene encodes CDR1 SGDLS and CDR2 YYNGEE. After removal of 4 bases from V and 0 bases from J, the junction contained 6 bases not matched to a gene. The CDR3 length is 16 residues. Donors had nominal health at sampling but likely had unrecorded immune exposures. It was with 60 Vbeta and 13 Jbeta primers that the PCR ran. The repertoire was sequenced with immunoSEQ multiplex PCR; TCRdb's copy has only in-frame clones and lacks some. The table has about 87,000 clones, 6% to 9% seen once.

This receptor was identified in a man aged 45 to 65 in good health and CMV-seronegative. This sequence joins TRBV9 and TRBJ2-1, with TRBD1 matching 8 bases. The specimen was PBMCs. Here the CDR3 reads CASSIWDRSSYNEQFF. CDR3 coding DNA: TGTGCCAGCAGCATATGGGACAGGAGCTCCTACAATGAGCAGTTCTTC. The full variable domain, rest sourced from reference TRBV9 and TRBJ2-1, is DSGVTQTPKHLITATGQRVTLRCSPRSGDLSVYWYQQSLDQGLQFLIQYYNGEERAKGNILERFSAQQFPDLHSELNLSSLELGDSALYFCASSIWDRSSYNEQFFGPGTRLTVL.